This record looks at one T cell receptor (beta chain) sequence and its context. Its antigen is not yet known. No much larger clone is present one base from it, and per-base qualities are unavailable. In the ViraFEST assay, PBMC were stimulated with viral peptide pools, and antigen-specific CD4+ T cell clonotypes were then identified by expansion using TCR sequencing. After 10 to 11 days of culture, CD4+ T cells were isolated with the EasySep CD4+ T cell isolation kit. Two doses of either the BNT162b2 or the mRNA-1273 mRNA SARS-CoV-2 vaccine were administered to participants. Negative nucleocapsid antibody results before and after vaccination confirmed that the healthy vaccine recipients had no prior SARS-CoV-2 infection. Approximately 2.1 million PBMC per well were cultured in IMDM with about 4.6% human AB serum, 8 to 10 IU/ml IL-2 and gentamicin, plus 10 ug/ml peptides. On days 3 and 7, half of the culture medium was replaced with fresh IL-2-containing medium. Unless noted otherwise, every peptide stimulation condition was cultured in triplicate wells. Using Ficoll-Paque Plus gradient centrifugation, PBMC were separated from whole blood and then either used fresh or cryopreserved at -140C. The spike proteins of SARS-CoV-2 and of the common cold coronaviruses HCoV-NL63, HCoV-OC43 and HCoV-229E were spanned by overlapping peptide pools. The QIAamp micro DNA kit was used to extract genomic DNA from the cultured CD4+ T cells.

These data come from a study of vaccination effects on CD4 cells after COVID-19 (dated by TCRdb to between 2022 and 2023). As for the study more broadly: Across the study, the median time from the second dose to post-vaccine sampling was 72 days (range 14 to 241). The study compared SARS-CoV-2 spike-specific CD4+ TCR repertoires before and after mRNA vaccination in COVID-19 convalescent patients and infection-naive vaccine recipients. The full study included over 8 COVID-19 convalescent patients and a few SARS-CoV-2-naive healthy vaccine recipients. The Oncomine TCR Beta short-read assay on an Illumina iSeq 100 was used to sequence cultures from other donors in the study.

What the work shows at the level of the full study, not this receptor alone: At late post-vaccination timepoints, both infection-induced and vaccine-induced clones showed marked clonal contraction, consistent with waning T cell responses. Among healthy vaccine recipients, nearly all vaccine-induced clones were SARS-CoV-2 mono-reactive, and only 1 of 255 was cross-reactive with common cold coronaviruses. Only a small number of convalescent patients were included, and no early post-infection timepoints were available, which limited the study.

Library generation was performed with the immunoSEQ multiplex PCR assay. TCR beta CDR3 sequencing was performed on DNA from the cultured, isolated CD4+ T cells. The authors' pipeline ran thus. Non-productive TCR sequences were removed and reads were trimmed to the CDR3 region, keeping CDR3s of at least 7 amino acids. Antigen-specific clonotypes were identified with the MANAFEST web app by comparing expansion in peptide wells against reference cultures. To be called positive, a clone needed expansion at FDR<0.05 compared with the reference and with all other wells, an odds ratio greater than 5, and a frequency greater than 0.1% in two replicate wells. A clonotype was defined as cross-reactive if the clonotype was significantly expanded both in SARS-CoV-2 spike wells and in at least one common cold coronavirus spike condition. CDR3 similarity was assessed by Levenshtein distance with the stringdist R package, and unrooted trees were built with ape in R 3.6.1. Drawn from immuneACCESS, this table holds only the in-frame rearrangements with V and J called that TCRdb kept. Clones are partly lost; checked studies trace under half to an unresolved V gene and leave the rest unexplained. D and trimming were read from the DNA, whereas the V and J calls and clone size are those reported in that table. Counted in this sample were tens of thousands of clones; under 85% of them appeared once. The ten biggest clones cover roughly 16% of the sample.

The sequence was collected from a human donor who received a COVID-19 vaccine. Source: CD4+ T cells from PBMCs cultured with HCoV-OC43 spike peptides, taken after COVID-19 vaccination. The cell subset or site label here, explained by the study, means: HCoV-OC43 spike overlapping peptide pool stimulation.

The nucleotide sequence is given as TGTGCCTGGAGGCCCCCGGGACTGACGGTTCGATCCCTCCACTTT. Translated, it reads CAWRPPGLTVRSLHF. This sequence uses TRBV30 and TRBJ1-6; TRBD1 is perhaps the D gene, given 5 matching bases. At the junction V is shortened by 3 bases and J by 14 bases, with 23 bases in between. The germline V gene (reference sequence) specifies GTSNPN as CDR1 and SVGIG as CDR2. Including cysteine and phenylalanine, the CDR3 has 15 amino acids. Only the CDR3 DNA is retained, 45 bases long and in frame from the first base.